This T cell receptor (beta chain) was recovered during a study of T-cell reconstitution after alpha-beta-depleted transplantation in children. On this clonotype: Its antigen remains unknown.

It was with unique molecular identifiers that the TCRbeta library was prepared. TCRdb called the PCR reads again in MiXCR, with one record for every CDR3 protein. The profile shows approximately 350,000 distinct CDR3 sequences, 15% to 20% of them singletons. Overall study findings and caveats: Once a year had passed after transplant, T-cell counts and diversity came mostly from newly produced T cells. Where alpha-beta T cells came from about two months after transplant was reportedly several hundred expanded graft clones. Surviving recipient T cells and thymic progenitors underlay high day-60 TCRbeta diversity in some patients.

Trimming removed 1 base at V and 5 bases at J, with 6 bases between. This CDR3 has 13 amino acids. CDR1 is LGHNA and CDR2 is YNFKEQ in the germline V gene. This material consisted of PBMCs, mostly from graft donor cells, taken 360 days after TCRalphabeta/CD19-depleted stem cell transplant. The clonotype comes from a male patient between 2 and 15 years old who had a stem cell transplant for acute lymphoblastic leukemia, so the T cells may come from the graft donor. This chain joins TRBV4-2 and TRBJ2-1; no firm D call. This CDR3 reads CASSQGGNNEQFF. DNA of the CDR3: TGTGCCAGCAGCCAAGGGGGAAACAATGAGCAGTTCTTC.